The rows below give T cell receptor beta chains drawn from one sample of a study of blood T cell repertoires in COVID-19. Sequencing used immunoSEQ multiplex PCR; TCRdb keeps in-frame clones, though not all of them. Seen here are about 210,000 clones, 80% to 85% observed once, and the top ten hold approximately 5.2%. Sequences were obtained from peripheral blood. These receptors all stem from a woman in her sixties or seventies with COVID-19, enrolled during active disease. Both conserved end residues are part of each CDR3. Fields, in order: V gene, J gene, clone size, D gene, CDR3 protein, CDR3 DNA. The D gene is left open where the match is weak. Not every row has a clone size; where given, it reads once, few, many or a size class.

V: TRBV5-4; J: TRBJ2-5; size: .; D: .; CDR3: CAKSQGGGATETQYF; DNA: TGTGCCAAATCTCAGGGTGGGGGGGCGACAGAGACCCAGTACTTC
V: TRBV2; J: TRBJ1-2; size: .; D: TRBD1; CDR3: CASSQTGAVDYGYTF; DNA: TGTGCCAGCTCCCAAACAGGGGCGGTTGACTATGGCTACACCTTC
V: TRBV5-1; J: TRBJ2-3; size: .; D: .; CDR3: CASSLRGKGTDTQYF; DNA: TGCGCCAGCAGCTTGAGGGGGAAAGGCACAGATACGCAGTATTTT
V: TRBV7-9; J: TRBJ2-7; size: once; D: TRBD1; CDR3: CASGRDRTTYEQYF; DNA: TGTGCCAGCGGACGGGACAGGACAACCTACGAGCAGTACTTC
V: TRBV27; J: TRBJ2-5; size: .; D: TRBD2; CDR3: CASSFSGRRKTQYF; DNA: TGTGCCAGCAGTTTTAGCGGGAGGCGGAAGACCCAGTACTTC
V: TRBV5-4; J: TRBJ1-1; size: .; D: TRBD1; CDR3: CASSLQGADTEAFF; DNA: TGTGCCAGCAGCTTACAGGGGGCTGACACTGAAGCTTTCTTT
V: TRBV5-6; J: TRBJ1-1; size: .; D: .; CDR3: CASSPRPGGEAFF; DNA: TGTGCCAGCAGCCCCCGTCCGGGGGGCGAAGCTTTCTTT
V: TRBV24-1; J: TRBJ2-1; size: .; D: .; CDR3: CATWGGSYNEQFF; DNA: TGTGCCACCTGGGGAGGTTCCTACAATGAGCAGTTCTTC
V: TRBV29-1; J: TRBJ2-7; size: .; D: .; CDR3: CSVEVRTAYDFYEQYF; DNA: TGCAGCGTTGAAGTTCGGACAGCCTATGACTTCTACGAGCAGTACTTC
V: TRBV2; J: TRBJ1-2; size: .; D: .; CDR3: CASSPNRVSGYTF; DNA: TGTGCCAGCAGCCCTAACAGGGTCTCTGGCTACACCTTC
V: TRBV2; J: TRBJ1-2; size: .; D: .; CDR3: CASSEGSGIGGYGYTF; DNA: TGTGCCAGCAGTGAGGGGTCAGGCATTGGAGGCTATGGCTACACCTTC
V: TRBV5-1; J: TRBJ2-1; size: .; D: .; CDR3: CASSAGTEGNEQFF; DNA: TGCGCCAGCAGCGCCGGGACTGAGGGTAATGAGCAGTTCTTC
V: TRBV5-1; J: TRBJ2-1; size: .; D: .; CDR3: CASSLAGESYNEQFF; DNA: TGCGCCAGCAGCTTGGCGGGAGAATCCTACAATGAGCAGTTCTTC
V: TRBV9; J: TRBJ2-2; size: .; D: .; CDR3: CASSVATGLAYTGELFF; DNA: TGTGCCAGCAGCGTAGCTACCGGCCTAGCGTACACCGGGGAGCTGTTTTTT
V: TRBV18; J: TRBJ2-1; size: .; D: TRBD1; CDR3: CASSRGQGKNNEQFF; DNA: TGTGCCAGCTCACGGGGACAGGGGAAGAACAATGAGCAGTTCTTC
V: TRBV5-1; J: TRBJ2-3; size: once; D: TRBD2; CDR3: CASSLVGGSEVDTQYF; DNA: TGCGCCAGCAGCTTGGTTGGCGGGAGTGAGGTTGATACGCAGTATTTT
V: TRBV25-1; J: TRBJ1-1; size: .; D: .; CDR3: CASSPTGSSAEAFF; DNA: TGTGCCAGCAGTCCTACAGGGAGCTCCGCTGAAGCTTTCTTT
V: TRBV7-2; J: TRBJ1-1; size: .; D: TRBD1; CDR3: CASSSLTGAASQNTEAFF; DNA: TGTGCCAGCAGCTCCTTGACAGGGGCCGCCTCTCAAAACACTGAAGCTTTCTTT
V: TRBV24-1; J: TRBJ2-1; size: .; D: .; CDR3: CATRRRAGNEQFF; DNA: TGTGCCACCAGAAGGAGGGCGGGCAATGAGCAGTTCTTC
V: TRBV4-2; J: TRBJ1-1; size: once; D: TRBD1; CDR3: CASSQDTRTGEAFF; DNA: TGTGCCAGCAGCCAAGATACTCGGACAGGTGAAGCTTTCTTT
V: TRBV6-6; J: TRBJ2-4; size: .; D: .; CDR3: CASSLLGQPENIQYF; DNA: TGTGCCAGCAGCCTCCTCGGACAGCCCGAGAACATTCAGTACTTC
V: TRBV5-4; J: TRBJ2-1; size: once; D: TRBD1; CDR3: CASSLGTGDSRFF; DNA: TGTGCCAGCAGCTTAGGGACAGGGGATTCACGGTTCTTC
V: TRBV28; J: TRBJ1-5; size: .; D: .; CDR3: CASKSGPPNQPQHF; DNA: TGTGCCAGCAAATCAGGGCCACCCAATCAGCCCCAGCATTTT
V: TRBV5-6; J: TRBJ2-1; size: few; D: .; CDR3: CASSLFTSSYNEQFF; DNA: TGTGCCAGCAGCTTGTTTACTAGCTCCTACAATGAGCAGTTCTTC
V: TRBV2; J: TRBJ2-3; size: .; D: .; CDR3: CASSEPPTKSTDTQYF; DNA: TGTGCCAGCAGTGAACCCCCGACTAAGAGCACAGATACGCAGTATTTT
V: TRBV27; J: TRBJ2-7; size: .; D: TRBD2; CDR3: CASSRREFYEQYF; DNA: TGTGCCAGCAGTAGGCGGGAGTTCTACGAGCAGTACTTC
V: TRBV19; J: TRBJ2-7; size: .; D: .; CDR3: CASSMGKGDFESRDLF; DNA: TGTGCCAGTAGTATGGGAAAGGGGGATTTTGAATCTCGCGACCTATTC
V: TRBV9; J: TRBJ1-5; size: .; D: .; CDR3: CASSGGPDADQPQHF; DNA: TGTGCCAGCAGCGGGGGCCCCGACGCAGATCAGCCCCAGCATTTT
V: TRBV15; J: TRBJ2-1; size: .; D: .; CDR3: CATSRDRIGTTWGHNEQFF; DNA: TGTGCCACCAGCAGAGATCGAATCGGGACTACATGGGGGCACAATGAGCAGTTCTTC
V: TRBV6-6; J: TRBJ1-1; size: .; D: .; CDR3: CASSFGLRNTEAFF; DNA: TGTGCCAGCAGTTTCGGACTGAGGAACACTGAAGCTTTCTTT
V: TRBV28; J: TRBJ2-3; size: .; D: TRBD2; CDR3: CASISGGRSASTDTQYF; DNA: TGTGCCAGCATATCGGGAGGCCGAAGTGCTAGCACAGATACGCAGTATTTT
V: TRBV19; J: TRBJ2-7; size: .; D: TRBD2; CDR3: CASSPGTSGRNSYEQYF; DNA: TGTGCCAGTAGTCCCGGGACTAGCGGGAGGAACTCCTACGAGCAGTACTTC
V: TRBV29-1; J: TRBJ2-7; size: .; D: .; CDR3: CSVGDLYEQYF; DNA: TGCAGCGTCGGAGATCTCTACGAGCAGTACTTC
V: TRBV15; J: TRBJ2-1; size: .; D: .; CDR3: CATRSESGTSYNEQFF; DNA: TGTGCCACCAGGTCCGAGTCAGGGACATCCTACAATGAGCAGTTCTTC
V: TRBV3-1/TRBV3-2; J: TRBJ1-2; size: .; D: .; CDR3: CASSQEGGYGYTF; DNA: TGTGCCAGCAGCCAAGAGGGGGGCTATGGCTACACCTTC
V: TRBV30; J: TRBJ2-7; size: .; D: TRBD1; CDR3: CAWSVPGQGIYEQYF; DNA: TGTGCCTGGAGTGTACCGGGACAGGGGATCTACGAGCAGTACTTC
V: TRBV5-5; J: TRBJ1-2; size: .; D: .; CDR3: CASSFERRHGYTF; DNA: TGTGCCAGCAGCTTCGAGAGGCGGCATGGCTACACCTTC
V: TRBV6-5; J: TRBJ2-1; size: .; D: TRBD2; CDR3: CASTRTSGTYNEQFF; DNA: TGTGCCAGCACCAGAACTAGCGGGACCTACAATGAGCAGTTCTTC
V: TRBV9; J: TRBJ2-7; size: .; D: TRBD2; CDR3: CASSVGPGGLAGVGYEQYF; DNA: TGTGCCAGCAGCGTAGGGCCAGGGGGTTTAGCGGGAGTGGGCTACGAGCAGTACTTC
V: TRBV4-1; J: TRBJ1-1; size: few; D: .; CDR3: CASSPQVPVMNTEAFF; DNA: TGCGCCAGCAGCCCCCAGGTTCCGGTAATGAACACTGAAGCTTTCTTT
V: TRBV6-2/TRBV6-3; J: TRBJ1-5; size: few; D: TRBD1; CDR3: CASSLGTGTSNQPQHF; DNA: TGTGCCAGCAGTCTAGGGACAGGGACTAGCAATCAGCCCCAGCATTTT